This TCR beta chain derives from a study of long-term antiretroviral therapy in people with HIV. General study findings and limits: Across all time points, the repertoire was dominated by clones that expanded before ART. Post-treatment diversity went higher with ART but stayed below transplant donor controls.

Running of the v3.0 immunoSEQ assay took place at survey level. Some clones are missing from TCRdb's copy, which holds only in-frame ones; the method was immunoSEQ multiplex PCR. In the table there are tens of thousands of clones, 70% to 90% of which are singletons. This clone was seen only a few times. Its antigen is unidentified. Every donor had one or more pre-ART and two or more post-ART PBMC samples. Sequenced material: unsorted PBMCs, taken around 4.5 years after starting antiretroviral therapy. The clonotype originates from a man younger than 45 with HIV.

CDR3 loop: CARRIRLRTGELFF. As DNA, the CDR3 is TGCGCCAGGCGGATTAGGTTACGCACCGGGGAGCTGTTTTTT. J is TRBJ2-2 and V is TRBV4-3; no clear D gene. Trimming took 9 bases from V and 4 from J, leaving 15 bases between them. This CDR3 contains 14 residues. CDR1 is LGHNA and CDR2 is YSLEER in the germline V gene.